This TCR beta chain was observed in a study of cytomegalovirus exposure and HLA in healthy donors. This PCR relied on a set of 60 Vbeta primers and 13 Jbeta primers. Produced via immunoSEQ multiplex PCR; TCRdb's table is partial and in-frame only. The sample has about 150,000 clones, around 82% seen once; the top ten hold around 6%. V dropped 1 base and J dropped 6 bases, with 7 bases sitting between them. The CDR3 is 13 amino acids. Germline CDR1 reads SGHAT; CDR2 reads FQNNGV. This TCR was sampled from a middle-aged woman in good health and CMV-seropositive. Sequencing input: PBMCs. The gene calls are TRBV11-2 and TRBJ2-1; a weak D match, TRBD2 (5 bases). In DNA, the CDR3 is TGTGCCAGCAGCTTAGGGCGGGCCAATGAGCAGTTCTTC. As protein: CASSLGRANEQFF.